This TCR beta chain was profiled in a study of T cells expressing NK-cell markers. This CDR3 region has 14 residues. The germline CDR1 and CDR2 sequences are SGHRS and YFSETQ. Following a re-call of the 5' RACE reads, TCRdb has one entry per CDR3 protein and lacks DNA. The sample holds 550,000 to 600,000 distinct CDR3 sequences. The source of this sequence is a man between 18 and 29 years old in good health. The sequenced sample consisted of blood T cells: a sorted CD56 or NKG2C T cell subset, CD4+ or CD8+ T cells, or bulk PBMC T cells (not recorded which). The V and J genes are TRBV5-1 and TRBJ1-5. This chain's CDR3 is CASSDGSGLQPQHF.